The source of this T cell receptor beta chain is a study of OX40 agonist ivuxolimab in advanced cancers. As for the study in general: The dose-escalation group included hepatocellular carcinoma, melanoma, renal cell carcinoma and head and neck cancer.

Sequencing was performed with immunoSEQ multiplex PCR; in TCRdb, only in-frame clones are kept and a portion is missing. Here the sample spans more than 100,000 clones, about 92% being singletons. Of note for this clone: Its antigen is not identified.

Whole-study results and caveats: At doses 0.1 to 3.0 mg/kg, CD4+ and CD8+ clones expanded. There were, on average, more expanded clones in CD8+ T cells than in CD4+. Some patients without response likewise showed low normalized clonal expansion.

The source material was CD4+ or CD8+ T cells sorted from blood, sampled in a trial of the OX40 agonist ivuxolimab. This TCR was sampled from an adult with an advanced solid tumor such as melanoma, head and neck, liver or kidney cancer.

CDR3 sequence reads: CASSPRLSADSGNTIYF. As DNA, the CDR3 is TGTGCCAGCAGCCCCCGGCTCTCGGCGGACTCTGGAAACACCATATATTTT. The V gene is TRBV9, the J gene TRBJ1-3; D ambiguous. The CDR3 runs to 17 residues. Germline CDR1 is SGDLS and CDR2 is YYNGEE. Trimming removed 4 bases at V and 0 bases at J, with 17 bases between.